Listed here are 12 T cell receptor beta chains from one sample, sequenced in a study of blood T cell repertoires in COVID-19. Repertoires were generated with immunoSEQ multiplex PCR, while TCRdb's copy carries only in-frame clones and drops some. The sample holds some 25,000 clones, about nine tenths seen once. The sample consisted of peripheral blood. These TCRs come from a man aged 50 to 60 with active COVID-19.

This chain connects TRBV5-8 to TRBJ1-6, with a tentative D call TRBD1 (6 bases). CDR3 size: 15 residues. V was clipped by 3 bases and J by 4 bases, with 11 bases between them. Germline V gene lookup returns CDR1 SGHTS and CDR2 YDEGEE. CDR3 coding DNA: TGTGCCAGCAGCTCGGTACAGGGATATAATTCACCCCTCCACTTT. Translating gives CASSSVQGYNSPLHF.

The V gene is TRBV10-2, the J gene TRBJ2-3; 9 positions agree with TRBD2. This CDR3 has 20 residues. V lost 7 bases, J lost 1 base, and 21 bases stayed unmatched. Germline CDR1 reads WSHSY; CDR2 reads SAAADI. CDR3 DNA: TGCGCCAGCATCCAACGGGCCGCCGGCGGACTAGCGATACGCACAGATACGCAGTATTTT. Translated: CASIQRAAGGLAIRTDTQYF.

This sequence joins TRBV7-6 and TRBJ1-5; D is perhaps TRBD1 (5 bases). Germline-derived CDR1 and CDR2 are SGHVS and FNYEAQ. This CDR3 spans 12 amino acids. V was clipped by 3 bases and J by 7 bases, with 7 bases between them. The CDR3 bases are TGTGCCAGCAGCTTGAAGGGGCAGCCCCAGCATTTT. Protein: CASSLKGQPQHF.

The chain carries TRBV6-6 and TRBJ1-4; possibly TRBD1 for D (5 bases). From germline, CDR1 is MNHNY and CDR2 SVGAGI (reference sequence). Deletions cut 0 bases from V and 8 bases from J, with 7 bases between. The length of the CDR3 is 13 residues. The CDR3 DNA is TGTGCCAGCAGTTACTCTAAGGGGGAAAAACTGTTTTTT. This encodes CASSYSKGEKLFF.

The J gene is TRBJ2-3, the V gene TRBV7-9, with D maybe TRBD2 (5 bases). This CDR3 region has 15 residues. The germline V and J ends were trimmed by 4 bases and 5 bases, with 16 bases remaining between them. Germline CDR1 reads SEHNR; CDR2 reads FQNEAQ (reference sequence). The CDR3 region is CASSSSTYGGDTQYF. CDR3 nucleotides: TGTGCCAGCAGCTCGTCTACGTATGGAGGAGATACGCAGTATTTT.

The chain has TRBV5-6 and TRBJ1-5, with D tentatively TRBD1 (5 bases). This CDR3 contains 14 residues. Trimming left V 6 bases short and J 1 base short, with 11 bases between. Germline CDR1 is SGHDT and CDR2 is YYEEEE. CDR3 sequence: CASNRRGSNQPQHF. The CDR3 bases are TGTGCCAGCAACAGACGGGGGAGCAATCAGCCCCAGCATTTT. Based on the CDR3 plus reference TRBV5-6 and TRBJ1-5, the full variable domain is DAGVTQSPTHLIKTRGQQVTLRCSPKSGHDTVSWYQQALGQGPQFIFQYYEEEERQRGNFPDRFSGHQFPNYSSELNVNALLLGDSALYLCASNRRGSNQPQHFGDGTRLSIL.

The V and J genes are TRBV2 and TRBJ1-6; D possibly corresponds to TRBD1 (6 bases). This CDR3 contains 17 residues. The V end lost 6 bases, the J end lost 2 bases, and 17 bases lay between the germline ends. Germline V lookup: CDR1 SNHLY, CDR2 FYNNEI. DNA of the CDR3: TGTGCCAGCAGACGCGCCCGGACAGTGACCTATAATTCACCCCTCCACTTT. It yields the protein CASRRARTVTYNSPLHF.

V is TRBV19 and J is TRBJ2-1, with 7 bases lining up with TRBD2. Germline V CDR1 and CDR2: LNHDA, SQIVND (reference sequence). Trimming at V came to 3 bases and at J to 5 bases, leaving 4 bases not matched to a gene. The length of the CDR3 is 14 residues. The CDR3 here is CASSMGGSNNEQFF. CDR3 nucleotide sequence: TGTGCCAGTAGTATGGGGGGGAGTAACAATGAGCAGTTCTTC.

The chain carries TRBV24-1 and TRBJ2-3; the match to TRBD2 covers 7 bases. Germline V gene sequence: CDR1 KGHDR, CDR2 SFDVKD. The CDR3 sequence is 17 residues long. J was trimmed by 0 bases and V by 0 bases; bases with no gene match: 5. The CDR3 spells CATSDLDGRESTDTQYF. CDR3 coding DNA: TGTGCCACCAGTGATTTGGATGGGCGGGAGAGCACAGATACGCAGTATTTT.

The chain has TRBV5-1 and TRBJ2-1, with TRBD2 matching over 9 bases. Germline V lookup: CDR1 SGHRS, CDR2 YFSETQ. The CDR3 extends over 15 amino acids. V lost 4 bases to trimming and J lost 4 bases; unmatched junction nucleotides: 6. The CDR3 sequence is CASSGRTSAYNEQFF. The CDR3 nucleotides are TGCGCCAGCAGCGGACGGACTAGCGCGTACAATGAGCAGTTCTTC.

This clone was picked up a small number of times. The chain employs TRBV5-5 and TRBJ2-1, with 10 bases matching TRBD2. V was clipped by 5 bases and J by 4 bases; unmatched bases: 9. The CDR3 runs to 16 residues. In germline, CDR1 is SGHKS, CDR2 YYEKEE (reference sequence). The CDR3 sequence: CASRPKLAGMYNEQFF. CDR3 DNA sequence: TGTGCCAGCAGGCCGAAACTAGCGGGGATGTACAATGAGCAGTTCTTC.

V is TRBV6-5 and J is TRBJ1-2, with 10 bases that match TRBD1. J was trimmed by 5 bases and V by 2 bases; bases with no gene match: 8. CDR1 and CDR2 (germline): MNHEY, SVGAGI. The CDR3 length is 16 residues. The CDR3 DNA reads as TGTGCCAGCAGTTACGTCAGGACAGGGGGAGGGTATGGCTACACCTTC. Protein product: CASSYVRTGGGYGYTF.